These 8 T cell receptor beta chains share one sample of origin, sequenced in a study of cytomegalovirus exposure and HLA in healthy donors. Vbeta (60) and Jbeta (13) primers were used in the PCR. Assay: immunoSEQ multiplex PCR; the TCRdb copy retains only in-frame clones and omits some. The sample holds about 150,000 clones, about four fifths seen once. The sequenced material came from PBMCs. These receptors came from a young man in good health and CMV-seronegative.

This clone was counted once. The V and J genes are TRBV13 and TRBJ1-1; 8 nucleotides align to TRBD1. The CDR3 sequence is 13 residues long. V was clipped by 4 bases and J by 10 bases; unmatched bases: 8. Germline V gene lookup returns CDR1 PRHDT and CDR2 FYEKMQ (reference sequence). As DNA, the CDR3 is TGTGCCAGCAGCTCAGGGGGCGCGTTCCGAGCTTTCTTT. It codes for CASSSGGAFRAFF.

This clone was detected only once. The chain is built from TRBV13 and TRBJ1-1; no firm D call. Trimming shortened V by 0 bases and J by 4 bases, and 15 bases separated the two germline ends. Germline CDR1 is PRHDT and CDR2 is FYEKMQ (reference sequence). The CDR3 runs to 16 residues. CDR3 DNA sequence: TGTGCCAGCAGCTTAGGCCGTCCGGGGATAGGCACTGAAGCTTTCTTT. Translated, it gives CASSLGRPGIGTEAFF.

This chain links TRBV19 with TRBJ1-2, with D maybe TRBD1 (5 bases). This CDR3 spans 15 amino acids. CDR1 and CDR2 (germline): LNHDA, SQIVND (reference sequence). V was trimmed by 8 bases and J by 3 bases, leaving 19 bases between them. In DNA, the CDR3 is TGTGCCAGTTTGCTCGCAGGGCGGTTTGACTATGGCTACACCTTC. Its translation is CASLLAGRFDYGYTF.

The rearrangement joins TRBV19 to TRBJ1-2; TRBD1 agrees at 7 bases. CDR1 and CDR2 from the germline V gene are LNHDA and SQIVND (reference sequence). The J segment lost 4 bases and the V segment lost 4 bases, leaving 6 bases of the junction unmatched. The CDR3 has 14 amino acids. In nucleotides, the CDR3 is TGTGCCAGTAGTACGCGACAGGGTTCCTATGGCTACACCTTC. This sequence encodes CASSTRQGSYGYTF.

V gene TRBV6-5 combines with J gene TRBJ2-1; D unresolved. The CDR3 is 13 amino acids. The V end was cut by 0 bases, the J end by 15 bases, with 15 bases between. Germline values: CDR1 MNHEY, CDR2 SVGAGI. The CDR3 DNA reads TGTGCCAGCAGTTACTCGAAAACAGTGGGTTTGTTCTTC. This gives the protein CASSYSKTVGLFF.

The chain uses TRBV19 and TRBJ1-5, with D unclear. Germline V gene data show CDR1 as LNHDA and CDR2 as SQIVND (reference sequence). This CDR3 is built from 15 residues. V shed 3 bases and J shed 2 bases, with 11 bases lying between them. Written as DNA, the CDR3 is TGTGCCAGTAGTATGAGGGAGGTCGGCAATCAGCCCCAGCATTTT. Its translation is CASSMREVGNQPQHF.

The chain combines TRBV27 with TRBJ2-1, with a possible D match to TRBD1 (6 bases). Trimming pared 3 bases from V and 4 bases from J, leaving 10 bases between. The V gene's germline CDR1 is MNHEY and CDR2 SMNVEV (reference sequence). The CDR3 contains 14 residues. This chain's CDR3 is CASSLSTGYNEQFF. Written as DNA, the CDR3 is TGTGCCAGCAGTTTGTCCACAGGGTACAATGAGCAGTTCTTC.

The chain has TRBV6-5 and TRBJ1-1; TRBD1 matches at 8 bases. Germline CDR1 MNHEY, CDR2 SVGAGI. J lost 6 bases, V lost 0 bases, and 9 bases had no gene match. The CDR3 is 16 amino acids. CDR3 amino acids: CASSYSTQGATAEAFF. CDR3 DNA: TGTGCCAGCAGTTACTCGACCCAGGGGGCGACGGCTGAAGCTTTCTTT.